The 13 T cell receptor beta chains reported below all come from one sample, sequenced in a study of cytomegalovirus exposure and HLA in healthy donors. PCR employed 60 Vbeta and 13 Jbeta primers. The table came from immunoSEQ multiplex PCR; TCRdb's copy has only in-frame clones and leaves some out. The sample lists approximately 180,000 clones; around 87% were seen once. Input material: PBMCs. These receptors were collected from a woman under 30 in good health and CMV-seronegative.

This chain links TRBV6-5 with TRBJ2-7, with 9 bases lining up with TRBD1. Germline CDR1 reads MNHEY; CDR2 reads SVGAGI. CDR3 length equals 15 residues. Trimming at V came to 6 bases and at J to 5 bases, leaving 11 bases not matched to a gene. CDR3 protein: CASRRTPGQGHEQYF. CDR3 in DNA: TGTGCCAGCAGGCGAACACCGGGACAGGGCCACGAGCAGTACTTC.

This clone was found once. J is TRBJ2-7 and V is TRBV10-2; 9 nucleotides align to TRBD1. This CDR3 has 15 residues. V was pared by 7 bases and J by 5 bases, with 12 bases of the junction left unmatched. Germline CDR1 is WSHSY and CDR2 is SAAADI. CDR3 sequence (DNA): TGCGCCAGCACCATCCGGGACAGGGTCGTCGACGAGCAGTACTTC. Protein product: CASTIRDRVVDEQYF.

J is TRBJ2-2 and V is TRBV4-1, with TRBD1 identical over 9 bases. The CDR3 has 16 amino acids. V shed 0 bases, J shed 5 bases, and the junction held 4 bases outside the gene matches. CDR1 MGHRA and CDR2 YSYEKL come from the germline V gene. The CDR3 DNA follows: TGCGCCAGCAGCCAAGAAGGGACAGGGAGAACCGGGGAGCTGTTTTTT. Amino acids: CASSQEGTGRTGELFF.

The genes are TRBV6-1 and TRBJ1-5, with TRBD1 as a possible D gene (5 bases). Between the trimmed V and J ends, which lost 0 bases and 4 bases, there was a span of 10 bases. This CDR3 has 15 residues. Germline CDR1 is MNHNS and CDR2 is SASEGT. The CDR3 is CASSEAPGGNQPQHF. The CDR3 DNA follows: TGTGCCAGCAGTGAAGCCCCCGGGGGGAATCAGCCCCAGCATTTT.

This sequence joins TRBV30 and TRBJ1-2; TRBD1 is a possible D gene (6 bases). The CDR3 loop spans 13 amino acids. Germline CDR1 reads GTSNPN; CDR2 reads SVGIG (reference sequence). Trimming stripped 2 bases from V and 4 bases from J, with 11 bases between. CDR3 nucleotides: TGTGCCTGGAGTCGCCAGGGGTTCTATGGCTACACCTTC. It codes for CAWSRQGFYGYTF.

As DNA, the CDR3 is TGTGCCAGCAGTGACCAGGGGGGCAATGAGCAGTTCTTC. This sequence encodes CASSDQGGNEQFF. This rearrangement joins TRBV6-4 to TRBJ2-1; a possible D gene is TRBD1 (7 bases). The CDR3 runs to 13 residues. Germline V gene data show CDR1 as MRHNA and CDR2 as SNTAGT. The V end lost 2 bases, the J end lost 6 bases, and 8 bases lay between the germline ends.

This chain uses TRBV6-6 with TRBJ1-6; TRBD1 aligns across 7 bases. The trim removed 4 bases at V and 6 bases at J, leaving 9 bases unmatched. The CDR3 spans 16 residues. Germline V gives CDR1 MNHNY, CDR2 SVGAGI (reference sequence). Here the CDR3 reads CASSFHLPGGNSPLHF. In DNA form, the CDR3 reads TGTGCCAGCAGTTTCCACTTACCAGGGGGTAATTCACCCCTCCACTTT.

The chain combines TRBV27 with TRBJ1-2, with D uncertain. Germline V lookup: CDR1 MNHEY, CDR2 SMNVEV (reference sequence). Trimming took 4 bases from V and 5 from J, leaving 8 bases between them. This CDR3 comprises 12 residues. CDR3 sequence reads: CASSSLLYGYTF. CDR3 DNA sequence: TGTGCCAGCAGTTCACTTTTGTATGGCTACACCTTC.

J is TRBJ2-3 and V is TRBV5-1, with D perhaps TRBD2 (6 bases). Germline lookup yields CDR1 SGHRS and CDR2 YFSETQ. Trimming pared 4 bases from V and 0 bases from J, leaving 15 bases between. The CDR3 totals 16 residues. CDR3 residues: CASSHGDSPSTDTQYF. The CDR3 bases are TGCGCCAGCAGCCATGGGGACTCCCCTAGCACAGATACGCAGTATTTT. Looking up the rest from reference TRBV5-1 and TRBJ2-3 gives the full variable domain: KAGVTQTPRYLIKTRGQQVTLSCSPISGHRSVSWYQQTPGQGLQFLFEYFSETQRNKGNFPGRFSGRQFSNSRSEMNVSTLELGDSALYLCASSHGDSPSTDTQYFGPGTRLTVL.

The chain is built from TRBV28 and TRBJ1-5; TRBD1 is a possible D gene (5 bases). Per the germline V gene, CDR1 is MDHEN and CDR2 is SYDVKM. The CDR3 consists of 13 residues. Deletions cut 5 bases from V and 3 bases from J, with 8 bases between. The CDR3 loop is CASSPGLNQPQHF. CDR3 in DNA: TGTGCCAGCAGTCCAGGGCTCAATCAGCCCCAGCATTTT.

The chain carries TRBV9 and TRBJ2-1; D is possibly TRBD1 (6 bases). V was pared by 0 bases and J by 8 bases, with 18 bases between. Germline CDR1 is SGDLS and CDR2 is YYNGEE. CDR3 length: 16 residues. CDR3 in amino acids: CASSVAGTSRRYEQFF. DNA of the CDR3: TGTGCCAGCAGCGTAGCGGGGACATCGAGAAGGTATGAGCAGTTCTTC.

This clone appeared a single time. V usage is TRBV5-1 and J usage is TRBJ2-1; 9 positions match TRBD2. The CDR3 sequence is 14 residues long. Germline CDR1 and CDR2: SGHRS and YFSETQ. The junction had 4 bases not matched to a gene; V was cut back by 2 bases and J by 7 bases. The CDR3, as DNA: TGCGCCAGCAGCTTACGACTAGCGGATAATGAGCAGTTCTTC. This encodes CASSLRLADNEQFF.

There are a few counts of this clone. V is TRBV30 and J is TRBJ2-3; 13 positions match TRBD2. CDR3 length: 19 residues. V dropped 2 bases and J dropped 1; count of bases not matched to a gene: 12. Germline CDR1 GTSNPN, CDR2 SVGIG (reference sequence). The CDR3 here is CAWSFPTPGLAGRTDTQYF. CDR3 DNA sequence: TGTGCCTGGAGTTTTCCGACTCCGGGACTAGCGGGGCGCACAGATACGCAGTATTTT.